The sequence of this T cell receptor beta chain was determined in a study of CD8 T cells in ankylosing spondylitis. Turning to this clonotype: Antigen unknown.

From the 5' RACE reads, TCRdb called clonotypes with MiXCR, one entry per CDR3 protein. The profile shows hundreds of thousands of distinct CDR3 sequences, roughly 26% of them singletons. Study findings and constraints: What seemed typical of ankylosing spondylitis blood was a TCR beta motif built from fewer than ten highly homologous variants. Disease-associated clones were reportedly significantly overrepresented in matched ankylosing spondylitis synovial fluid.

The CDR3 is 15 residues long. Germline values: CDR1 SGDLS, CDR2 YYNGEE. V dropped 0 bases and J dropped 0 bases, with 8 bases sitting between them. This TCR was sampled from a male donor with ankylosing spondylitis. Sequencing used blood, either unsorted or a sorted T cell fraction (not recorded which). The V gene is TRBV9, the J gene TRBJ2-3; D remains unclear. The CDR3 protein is CASSVVATSTDTQYF. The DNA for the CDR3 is TGTGCCAGCAGCGTAGTAGCCACTAGCACAGATACGCAGTATTTT.